Each of the 13 T cell receptor beta chains below was sequenced from the same sample in a study of T cells in women clearing cervical HPV infection. Assay used: immunoSEQ multiplex PCR; TCRdb lists only in-frame clones, some missing. Here the sample table reports around 23,000 clones. Sample: blood buffy coat. All receptors derive from a woman aged 18 to 75 with a cervical HPV16 infection that either progressed to CIN3+ or cleared (not recorded which).

As to this clone: With the read ending 3 residues before the CDR3 end, the germline J gene is used to fill in that end. The chain recombines TRBV19 with TRBJ1-6, with 8 positions matching TRBD1. The V segment lost 10 bases and the J segment 8 bases; nucleotides outside the gene matches: 7. Germline-derived CDR1 and CDR2 are LNHDA and SQIVND (reference sequence). This CDR3 has 13 residues. Partial CDR3 DNA: TGTGCCATTCAGGGGGCTCCTGATTCACCC. This gives the protein CAIQGAPDSP. The entire CDR3 protein reads CAIQGAPDSPLHF.

Of note for this clone: The read falls 3 residues short of the CDR3 end, and the missing part is taken from the germline J gene. V and J are TRBV10-1 and TRBJ1-1; the D gene is possibly TRBD1 (5 bases). The germline V and J ends were trimmed by 7 bases and 1 base, with 16 bases remaining between them. The CDR3 consists of 15 residues. Germline CDR1 is WNHNN and CDR2 is SYGVQD (reference sequence). The CDR3 DNA, read in part, is TGCGCCAGCATGGCAGGGATTGTGGGGAACACTGAA. It specifies CASMAGIVGNTE. The whole CDR3 protein reads CASMAGIVGNTEAFF.

About this clone: The CDR3 end falls 3 residues outside the read, so it is completed with the germline J gene. The chain has TRBV11-3 and TRBJ2-7; the D is unclear. Germline V CDR1 and CDR2: SGHNT, YENEEA. V lost 0 bases and J 6 bases, leaving 6 bases between the germline ends. The CDR3 contains 12 residues. CDR3 sequence: CASSLESTEQYF. CDR3 DNA (partial): TGTGCCAGCAGCTTAGAGTCTACCGAG.

Points on this clone: Relative to the germline gene, one junction end is altered; a read error may explain this. The sequence runs out 3 residues before the end of the CDR3; the remainder is reconstructed from the germline J gene. The V gene is TRBV7-7, the J gene TRBJ2-2; tentative D call: TRBD2 (5 bases). Germline V lookup: CDR1 SSHAT, CDR2 FNYEAQ (reference sequence). The length of the CDR3 is 18 residues. CDR3 bases read: TGTGCTAGCAGACTTGCCGATAGGACTGCTGCAACTAATGAAAAG. It is translated as CASRLADRTAATNEK. The whole CDR3 protein reads CASRLADRTAATNEKLFF.

Worth noting for this clone: The sequence runs out 3 residues before the end of the CDR3; the remainder is reconstructed from the germline J gene. The rearrangement uses TRBV30 and TRBJ1-6, with D possibly matching TRBD1 (5 bases). V was cut by 1 base and J by 10 bases, with 11 bases left in between. The germline V gene has CDR1 GTSNPN and CDR2 SVGIG (reference sequence). The CDR3 covers 13 residues. CDR3 residues: CAWSEGERSPLHF. The covered CDR3 bases are TGTGCCTGGAGTGAAGGGGAACGGTCACCC.

About this clone itself: Sequencing ends 3 residues short of the CDR3 end; the germline J gene provides the rest. J is TRBJ1-1 and V is TRBV11-2; 10 bases are a match to TRBD1. The CDR3 has 14 residues. Looked up from germline, CDR1 is SGHAT and CDR2 is FQNNGV. The part of the CDR3 DNA that was read is TGTGCCAGCAGCTTGGGACAGGGGATCGCGCAA. This translates into CASSLGQGIAQ. The whole CDR3 reads CASSLGQGIAQAFF.

A note on this clone: The read terminates 3 residues ahead of where the CDR3 ends, so the germline J gene completes it. The genes are TRBV19 and TRBJ1-1, with D hard to call. Trimming pared 0 bases from V and 1 base from J, leaving 3 bases between. Looked up from germline, CDR1 is LNHDA and CDR2 is SQIVND (reference sequence). The CDR3 has 13 residues. CDR3 DNA (partial): TGTGCCAGTAGTATAGACAAGAACACTGAA. Translation gives CASSIDKNTE. The CDR3 in full is CASSIDKNTEAFF.

With regard to this clone: The read halts 3 residues ahead of the CDR3 end, with the missing end drawn from the germline J gene. This chain links TRBV5-1 with TRBJ1-1; 7 bases match TRBD1. Germline loops: CDR1 SGHRS, CDR2 YFSETQ. CDR3 length: 14 residues. Partial CDR3 DNA: TGCGCCAGCAGCTTGACGCCAGGGGGGAACCAA. Protein sequence: CASSLTPGGNQ. The complete CDR3 protein is CASSLTPGGNQAFF.

In regard to this clone: The read gets to within 3 residues of the CDR3 end, and the germline J gene fills in the rest. The chain recombines TRBV20-1 with TRBJ1-5, with TRBD1 matching over 10 bases. The CDR3 is 14 residues long. Germline CDR1 and CDR2: DFQATT and SNEGSKA (reference sequence). After removal of 5 bases from V and 7 bases from J, the junction contained 8 bases not matched to a gene. The CDR3 DNA, read in part, is TGCAGTGCTGGACCGGGACAGGGGAACCAGCCC. Its protein product is CSAGPGQGNQP. The whole CDR3 region reads CSAGPGQGNQPQHF.

As concerns this clone: Read coverage stops 3 residues before the CDR3 terminus; the germline J gene supplies the remainder. The rearrangement joins TRBV2 to TRBJ1-4; maybe TRBD1 (6 bases). This CDR3 has 14 amino acids. In germline, CDR1 is SNHLY, CDR2 FYNNEI. The CDR3 bases that were read are TGTGCCAGCAGCGGACAGTCCTCTTATTCACCA. This codes for CASSGQSSYSP. The whole CDR3 reads CASSGQSSYSPLFF.

For this clone: The DNA ends 3 residues before the CDR3 does, and the rest of the CDR3 is filled in from the germline J gene. The chain joins TRBV7-9 to TRBJ1-2, with D uncertain. Looked up from germline, CDR1 is SEHNR and CDR2 is FQNEAQ (reference sequence). There are 13 residues in the CDR3. CDR3 sequence: CASSLGFSYDYTF. Partial CDR3 DNA: TGTGCCAGCAGCTTAGGGTTCTCCTACGAC.

As concerns this clone: The sequence runs out 3 residues before the end of the CDR3; the remainder is reconstructed from the germline J gene. This rearrangement joins TRBV7-3 to TRBJ2-2; TRBD2 is a possible D gene (5 bases). The CDR3 totals 15 residues. Germline V gene data show CDR1 as SGHTA and CDR2 as FQGTGA. Deletions cut 4 bases from V and 5 bases from J, with 14 bases between. The sequenced part of the CDR3 DNA is TGTGCCAGCAGCTCAGCGGCATCGGGGACCGGGGAG. It codes for CASSSAASGTGE. The full CDR3 is CASSSAASGTGELFF.

As regards this clone: Read data end 3 residues before the CDR3 end; the end is taken from the germline J gene. The chain joins TRBV28 to TRBJ2-3, with TRBD2 identical over 10 bases. CDR1 and CDR2 (germline): MDHEN, SYDVKM. V gave up 5 bases and J gave up 1 base; unmatched junction bases: 0. The CDR3 is made up of 14 amino acids. The CDR3 bases that were read are TGTGCCAGCAGTCTAGCGGGAGGCACAGATACG. Its protein is CASSLAGGTDT. The CDR3, in full, reads CASSLAGGTDTQYF. The variable domain in full, with the rest retrieved from reference TRBV28 and TRBJ2-3, is DVKVTQSSRYLVKRTGEKVFLECVQDMDHENMFWYRQDPGLGLRLIYFSYDVKMKEKGDIPEGYSVSREKKERFSLILESASTNQTSMYLCASSLAGGTDTQYFGPGTRLTVL.